This T cell receptor beta chain originates from a study of cytomegalovirus exposure and HLA in healthy donors. Whole-study findings and limits: The likely explanation for a cluster of highly shared sequence variants was sequencing artifact. HLA-A and HLA-B allele assignments for most subjects were reportedly predicted accurately using TCR beta sequences.

60 Vbeta and 13 Jbeta primers were used in PCR. Clones were sequenced by immunoSEQ multiplex PCR, and TCRdb holds only the in-frame ones, with some missing. The sample includes 150,000 to 200,000 clones, about 81% of them seen just once. Germline values: CDR1 MNHEY, CDR2 SVGAGI. CDR3 length: 13 amino acids. V dropped 7 bases and J dropped 9 bases, with 16 bases sitting between them. Note on this clone: Its matching antigen is unknown.

The sample comprised PBMCs. The source of this sequence is a woman aged 18-29 years in good health and CMV-seronegative. This rearrangement joins TRBV6-5 to TRBJ1-5; no firm D call. The CDR3 protein is CASNWGDRRPQHF. CDR3 sequence (DNA): TGTGCCAGCAACTGGGGAGACCGGCGGCCCCAGCATTTT.